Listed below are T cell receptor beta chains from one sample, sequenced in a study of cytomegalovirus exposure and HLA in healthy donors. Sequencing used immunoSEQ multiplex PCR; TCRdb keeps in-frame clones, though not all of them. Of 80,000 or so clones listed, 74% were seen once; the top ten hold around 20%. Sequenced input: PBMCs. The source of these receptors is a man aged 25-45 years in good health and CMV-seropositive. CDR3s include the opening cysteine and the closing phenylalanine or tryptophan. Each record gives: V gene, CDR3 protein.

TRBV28 CASLRSGNTIYF
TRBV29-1 CSVDRRLNTEAFF
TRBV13 CASSPMTGTYEQYF
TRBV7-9 CASSLKGTGSGGADEQFF
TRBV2 CASSAAGQRSGNTIYF
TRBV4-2 CASSQEISGNAGELFF
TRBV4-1 CASRVQAGINQPQHF
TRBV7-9 CASSLGPGPTGELFF
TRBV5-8 CASGSRSRTFF
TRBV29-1 CSVKRGNYEQYF
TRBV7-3 CASSLGRNTEAFF
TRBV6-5 CASSYSSRALRPQHF
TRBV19 CASSIVGGTYEQYF
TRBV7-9 CASRPGTANTGELFF
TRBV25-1 CASSEYLGQGETQYF
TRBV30 CAWSVGVSSYNSPLHF